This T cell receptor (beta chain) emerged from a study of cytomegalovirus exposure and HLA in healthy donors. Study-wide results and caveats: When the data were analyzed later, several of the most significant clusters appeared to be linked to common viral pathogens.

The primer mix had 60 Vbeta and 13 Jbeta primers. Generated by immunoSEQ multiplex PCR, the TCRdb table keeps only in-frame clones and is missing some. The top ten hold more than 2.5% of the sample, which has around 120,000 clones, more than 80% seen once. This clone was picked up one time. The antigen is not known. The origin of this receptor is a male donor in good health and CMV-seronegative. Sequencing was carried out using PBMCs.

In DNA form, the CDR3 reads TGTGCCAGCGGGGGGGGCCTGAACACTGAAGCTTTCTTT. Translating gives CASGGGLNTEAFF. This chain joins TRBV6-5 and TRBJ1-1, with D possibly matching TRBD1 (6 bases). Germline V CDR1 and CDR2: MNHEY, SVGAGI. The CDR3 runs to 13 residues. Trimming took 8 bases from V and 0 from J, leaving 10 bases between them.